The source of this T cell receptor beta chain is a study of T cell clonotyping in hematopoietic cell transplantation. The study's findings and limits: Few recipient clonotypes overlapped donors; over 97% were de novo at given depth. Higher Inverse Simpson Index values in graft donor and pretransplant recipient predicted broader posttransplant TCR diversity. No sorting was done, leaving CD4 and CD8 contributions mixed.

Germline CDR1 reads MGHDK; CDR2 reads SYGVNS. V dropped 8 bases and J dropped 8; count of bases not matched to a gene: 9. This CDR3 has 15 amino acids. Recipient blood drawn about 28 days pretransplant and days 30, 100, 180 after. With regard to this clone: Its antigen remains unknown.

Data came from immunoSEQ multiplex PCR; TCRdb stores just in-frame clones and leaves some out. The data contain more than 9,500 clones, 70% to 80% of them singletons. This specimen was peripheral blood mononuclear cells, taken 180 days after allogeneic stem cell transplant. The receptor comes from a male patient aged 60 to 75 who had an allogeneic stem cell transplant from an unrelated donor, so the T cells may come from the graft donor. Some clones in this sample may be carry-over from other donors' samples. The chain combines TRBV25-1 with TRBJ2-1, with 13 bases that match TRBD2. The CDR3 region is CASFGLAGDEYEQFF. CDR3 DNA sequence: TGTGCCAGCTTTGGACTAGCGGGGGACGAATATGAGCAGTTCTTC. The variable domain in full, with the rest retrieved from reference TRBV25-1 and TRBJ2-1, is EADIYQTPRYLVIGTGKKITLECSQTMGHDKMYWYQQDPGMELHLIHYSYGVNSTEKGDLSSESTVSRIRTEHFPLTLESARPSHTSQYLCASFGLAGDEYEQFFGPGTRLTVL.